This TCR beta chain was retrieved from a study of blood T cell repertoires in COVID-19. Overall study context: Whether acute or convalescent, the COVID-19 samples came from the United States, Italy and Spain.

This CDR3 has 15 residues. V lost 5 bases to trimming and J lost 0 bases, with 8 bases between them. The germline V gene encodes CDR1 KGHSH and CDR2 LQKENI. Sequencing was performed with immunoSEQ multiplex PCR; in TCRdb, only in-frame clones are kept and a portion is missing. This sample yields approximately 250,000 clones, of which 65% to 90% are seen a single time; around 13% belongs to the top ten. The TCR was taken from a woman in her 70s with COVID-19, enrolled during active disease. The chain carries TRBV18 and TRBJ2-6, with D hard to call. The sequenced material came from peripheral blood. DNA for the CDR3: TGTGCCAGCTCAAAAGAGGTCTCTGGGGCCAACGTCCTGACTTTC. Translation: CASSKEVSGANVLTF.